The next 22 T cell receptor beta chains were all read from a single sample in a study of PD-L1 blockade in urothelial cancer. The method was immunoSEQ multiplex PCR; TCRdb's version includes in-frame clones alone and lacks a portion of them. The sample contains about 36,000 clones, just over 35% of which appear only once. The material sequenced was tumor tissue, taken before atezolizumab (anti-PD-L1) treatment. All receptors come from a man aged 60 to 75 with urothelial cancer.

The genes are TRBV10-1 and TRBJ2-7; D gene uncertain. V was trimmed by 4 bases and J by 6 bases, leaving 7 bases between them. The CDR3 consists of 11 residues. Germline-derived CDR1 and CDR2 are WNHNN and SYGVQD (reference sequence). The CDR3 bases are TGCGCCAGCAGTGGATGGGGCGAGCAGTACTTC. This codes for CASSGWGEQYF.

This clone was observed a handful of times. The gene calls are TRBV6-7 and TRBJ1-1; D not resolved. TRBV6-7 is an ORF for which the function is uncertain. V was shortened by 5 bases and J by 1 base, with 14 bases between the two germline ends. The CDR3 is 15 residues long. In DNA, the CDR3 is TGTGCCAGCAGTGAAGCCCTCCCCGGGAACACTGAAGCTTTCTTT. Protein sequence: CASSEALPGNTEAFF.

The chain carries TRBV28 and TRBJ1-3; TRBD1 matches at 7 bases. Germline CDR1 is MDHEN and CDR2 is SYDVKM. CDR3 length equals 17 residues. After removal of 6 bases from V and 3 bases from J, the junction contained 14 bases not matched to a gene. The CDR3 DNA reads TGTGCCAGCAGCCCCGGGACAGCCAATTCGGGTGGAAACACCATATATTTT. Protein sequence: CASSPGTANSGGNTIYF.

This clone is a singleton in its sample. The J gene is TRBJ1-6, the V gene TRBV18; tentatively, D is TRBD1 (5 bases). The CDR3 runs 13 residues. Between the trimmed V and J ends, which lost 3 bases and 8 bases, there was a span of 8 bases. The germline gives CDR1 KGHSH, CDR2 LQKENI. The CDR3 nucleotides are TGTGCCAGCTCACCCGGGGGGGATTCACCCCTCCACTTT. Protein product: CASSPGGDSPLHF.

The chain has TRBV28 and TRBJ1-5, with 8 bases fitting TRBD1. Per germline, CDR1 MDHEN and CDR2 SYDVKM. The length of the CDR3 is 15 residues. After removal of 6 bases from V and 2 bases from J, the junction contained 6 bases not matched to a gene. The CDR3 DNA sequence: TGTGCCAGCAGGACCGGACAGGGTCGCAATCAGCCCCAGCATTTT. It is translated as CASRTGQGRNQPQHF.

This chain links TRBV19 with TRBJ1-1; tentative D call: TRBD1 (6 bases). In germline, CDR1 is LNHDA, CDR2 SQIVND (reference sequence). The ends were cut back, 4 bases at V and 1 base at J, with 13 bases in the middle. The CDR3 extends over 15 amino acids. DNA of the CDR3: TGTGCCAGTAGTACCCCGAACAGGGCGAACACTGAAGCTTTCTTT. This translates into CASSTPNRANTEAFF.

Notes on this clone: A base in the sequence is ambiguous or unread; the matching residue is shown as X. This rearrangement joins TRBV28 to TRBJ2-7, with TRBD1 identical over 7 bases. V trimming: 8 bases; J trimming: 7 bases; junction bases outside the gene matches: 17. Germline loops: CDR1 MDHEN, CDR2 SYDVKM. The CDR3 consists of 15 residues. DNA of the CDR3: TGTGCCAGCTCGTTAGATCGGGACAGCGTCTAYGAGCAGTACTTC. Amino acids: CASSLDRDSVXEQYF. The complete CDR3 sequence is CASSLDRDSVYEQYF.

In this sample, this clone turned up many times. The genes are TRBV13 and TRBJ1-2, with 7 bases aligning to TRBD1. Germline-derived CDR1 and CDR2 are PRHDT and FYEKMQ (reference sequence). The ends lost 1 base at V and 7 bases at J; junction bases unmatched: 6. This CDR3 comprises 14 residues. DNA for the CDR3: TGTGCCAGCAGCTTAGCTTCAGGGGGAACTGGCTACACCTTC. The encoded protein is CASSLASGGTGYTF.

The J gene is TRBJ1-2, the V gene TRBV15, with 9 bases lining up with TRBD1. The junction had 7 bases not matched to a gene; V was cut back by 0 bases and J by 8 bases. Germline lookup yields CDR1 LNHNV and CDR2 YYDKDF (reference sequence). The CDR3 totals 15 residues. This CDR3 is CATSRDRGDRGGYTF. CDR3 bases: TGTGCCACCAGCAGAGATCGGGGCGACAGGGGGGGCTACACCTTC. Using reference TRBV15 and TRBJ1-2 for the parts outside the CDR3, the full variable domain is DAMVIQNPRYQVTQFGKPVTLSCSQTLNHNVMYWYQQKSSQAPKLLFHYYDKDFNNEADTPDNFQSRRPNTSFCFLDIRSPGLGDTAMYLCATSRDRGDRGGYTFGSGTRLTVV.

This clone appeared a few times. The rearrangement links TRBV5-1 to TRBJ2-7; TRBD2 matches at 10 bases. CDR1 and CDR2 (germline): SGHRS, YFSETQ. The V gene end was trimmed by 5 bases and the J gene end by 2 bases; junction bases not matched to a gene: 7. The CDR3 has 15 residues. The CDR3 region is CASSYLAGETYEQYF. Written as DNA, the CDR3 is TGCGCCAGCAGTTACCTAGCGGGGGAAACCTACGAGCAGTACTTC.

The CDR3 DNA sequence: TGTGCCTGGAGTGTACGCGGCCCCCCCGAGCAGTACTTC. Its translation is CAWSVRGPPEQYF. The chain has TRBV30 and TRBJ2-7; D gene uncertain. The CDR3 contains 13 residues. Trimming shortened V by 0 bases and J by 6 bases, and 12 bases separated the two germline ends. Germline V CDR1 and CDR2: GTSNPN, SVGIG (reference sequence).

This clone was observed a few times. In DNA form, the CDR3 reads TGTGCCTGCCGGGACAGCAACACCTACGAGCAGTACTTC. As protein: CACRDSNTYEQYF. The chain combines TRBV28 with TRBJ2-7; 7 positions match TRBD1. V lost 11 bases, J lost 2 bases, and 9 bases stayed unmatched. Germline-derived CDR1 and CDR2 are MDHEN and SYDVKM. The CDR3 runs to 13 residues.

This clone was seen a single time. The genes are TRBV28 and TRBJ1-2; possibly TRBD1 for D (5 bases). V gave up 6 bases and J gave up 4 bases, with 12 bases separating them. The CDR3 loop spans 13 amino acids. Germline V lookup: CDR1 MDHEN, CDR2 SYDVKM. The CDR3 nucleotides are TGTGCCAGCAGCTGGGGGGTTGGCTATGGCTACACCTTC. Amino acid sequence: CASSWGVGYGYTF.

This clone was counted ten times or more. CDR3 in DNA: TGTGCCAGCAGCTTAGTCGCACCACCCTACGAGCAGTACTTC. The encoded protein is CASSLVAPPYEQYF. V usage is TRBV11-3 and J usage is TRBJ2-7; D is uncertain. V dropped 1 base and J dropped 2 bases, with 9 bases sitting between them. Germline assignment: CDR1 SGHNT and CDR2 YENEEA. This CDR3 has 14 residues.

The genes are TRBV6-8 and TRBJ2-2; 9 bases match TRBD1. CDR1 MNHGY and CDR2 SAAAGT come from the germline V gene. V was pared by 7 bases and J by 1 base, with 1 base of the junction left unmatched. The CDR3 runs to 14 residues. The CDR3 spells CASKTGGNTGELFF. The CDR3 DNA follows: TGTGCCAGCAAGACAGGGGGGAACACCGGGGAGCTGTTTTTT.

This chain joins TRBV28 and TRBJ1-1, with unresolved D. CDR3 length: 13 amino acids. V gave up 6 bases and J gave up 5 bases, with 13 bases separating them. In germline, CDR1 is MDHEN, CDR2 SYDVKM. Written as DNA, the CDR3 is TGTGCCAGCAGCGGGCCCCGGGGAACTGAAGCTTTCTTT. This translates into CASSGPRGTEAFF.

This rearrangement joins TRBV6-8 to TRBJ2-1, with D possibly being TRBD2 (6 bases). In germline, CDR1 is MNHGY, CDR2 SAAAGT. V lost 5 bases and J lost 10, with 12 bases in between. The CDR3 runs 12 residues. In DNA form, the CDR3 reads TGTGCCAGCAGTCCTGGGACTTTAGAGCAGTTCTTC. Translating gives CASSPGTLEQFF.

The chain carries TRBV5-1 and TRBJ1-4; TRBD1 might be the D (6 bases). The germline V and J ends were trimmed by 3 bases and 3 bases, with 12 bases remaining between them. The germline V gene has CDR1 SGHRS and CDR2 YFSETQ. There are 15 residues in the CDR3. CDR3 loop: CASSYAGAANEKLFF. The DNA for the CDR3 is TGCGCCAGCAGCTATGCAGGGGCAGCTAATGAAAAACTGTTTTTT.

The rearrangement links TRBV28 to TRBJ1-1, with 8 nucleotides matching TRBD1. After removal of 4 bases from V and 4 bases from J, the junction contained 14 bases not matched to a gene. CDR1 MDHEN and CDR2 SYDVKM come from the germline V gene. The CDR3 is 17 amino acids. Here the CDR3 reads CASSYLQGASFGTEAFF. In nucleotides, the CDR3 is TGTGCCAGCAGTTACCTCCAGGGGGCGAGTTTCGGCACTGAAGCTTTCTTT.

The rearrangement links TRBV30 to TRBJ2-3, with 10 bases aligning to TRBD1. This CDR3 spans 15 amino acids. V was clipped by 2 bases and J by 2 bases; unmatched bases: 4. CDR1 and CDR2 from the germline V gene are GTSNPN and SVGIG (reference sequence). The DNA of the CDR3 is TGTGCCTGGAGTCGGGGACAGGGGAACACAGATACGCAGTATTTT. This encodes CAWSRGQGNTDTQYF.

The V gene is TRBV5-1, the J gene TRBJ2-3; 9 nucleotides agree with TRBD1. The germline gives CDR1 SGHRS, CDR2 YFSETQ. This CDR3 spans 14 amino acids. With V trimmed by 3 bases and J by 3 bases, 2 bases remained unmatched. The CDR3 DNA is TGCGCCAGCAGCTCTGGGACAGGGACAGATACGCAGTATTTT. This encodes CASSSGTGTDTQYF.

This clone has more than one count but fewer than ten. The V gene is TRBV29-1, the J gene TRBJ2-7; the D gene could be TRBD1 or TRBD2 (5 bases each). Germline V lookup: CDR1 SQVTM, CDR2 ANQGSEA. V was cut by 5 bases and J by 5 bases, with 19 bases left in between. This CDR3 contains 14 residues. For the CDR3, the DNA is TGCAGCGTTACCACATGGGGGACGGCTGACGAGCAGTACTTC. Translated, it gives CSVTTWGTADEQYF.